Listed below are T cell receptor beta chains from one sample, sequenced in a study of beta chain features in type 1 diabetes. Clones were read by immunoSEQ multiplex PCR, and TCRdb kept only the in-frame ones, dropping some. This table holds around 170,000 clones, around 9.7% found once. The sequencing sample was made of central memory CD4+ T cells from blood. These receptor sequences come from a woman aged 25-40 years with type 1 diabetes. The conserved cysteine and the conserved F or W are not part of the CDR3 here.

V: TRBV28; J: TRBJ1-1; CDR3: ASGTVVTEAF
V: TRBV7-2; J: TRBJ2-7; CDR3: ASSFRQTGGYEQY
V: TRBV29-1; J: TRBJ2-7; CDR3: SAGGQPRYEQY
V: TRBV10-3; J: TRBJ2-5; CDR3: AISERLIAGGQETQY
V: TRBV30; J: TRBJ1-2; CDR3: AWNRIRVGGYT
V: TRBV7-8; J: TRBJ2-3; CDR3: ASSPPGGADTQY
V: TRBV7-3; J: TRBJ2-5; CDR3: ASSSYGGREETQY
V: TRBV6-1; J: TRBJ2-3; CDR3: ASSAEASPSTDTQY
V: TRBV30; J: TRBJ1-2; CDR3: AWSGGQTYGYT
V: TRBV7-9; J: TRBJ2-1; CDR3: ATMTSSYNEQF
V: TRBV25-1; J: TRBJ1-4; CDR3: ASSDPGHTDEKLF
V: TRBV18; J: TRBJ2-6; CDR3: ASSEDRTGANVLT
V: TRBV7-2; J: TRBJ2-5; CDR3: ASREGETQY
V: TRBV6-6; J: TRBJ1-1; CDR3: ASSDNEAF
V: TRBV15; J: TRBJ2-7; CDR3: ATSRDFYRGRGYEQY
V: TRBV15; J: TRBJ1-2; CDR3: ATSRDFNYGYT
V: TRBV27; J: TRBJ1-2; CDR3: ASSRKTGDGYT
V: TRBV2; J: TRBJ2-7; CDR3: ASTRDSTYEQY
V: TRBV10-1; J: TRBJ1-1; CDR3: ASTPGQGSPEAF
V: TRBV7-3; J: TRBJ2-3; CDR3: ASSLMGGTDTQY
V: TRBV27; J: TRBJ2-7; CDR3: ASTPDPGLVYEQY
V: TRBV25-1; J: TRBJ2-2; CDR3: ASRPNIAGTGELF
V: TRBV9; J: TRBJ2-7; CDR3: ASSRSMTIYEQY